This entry concerns a single T cell receptor beta chain. This CDR3 spans 14 amino acids. The germline CDR1 and CDR2 sequences are LNHDA and SQIVND (reference sequence). The V gene lost 1 base and the J gene lost 8 bases, with 14 bases spanning the gap. This table comes from immunoSEQ multiplex PCR, and its TCRdb copy is limited to in-frame clones, with some not included. The repertoire holds 700,000 to 750,000 clones, with 70% to 90% as singletons. The data originate from a study of shared T cell receptors in the human thymus. In addition, the sample was reused for a study of human thymus T cells. This second report adds: Thymic material originated from resections removed in the course of corrective heart surgery.

The sequenced sample was thymocytes. The J gene is TRBJ1-2, the V gene TRBV19; possibly TRBD1 for D (6 bases). The sequence derives from a girl less than two years old with a congenital heart defect. The CDR3 DNA follows: TGTGCCAGTAGTATAGGAGGAACAGGGCAAGGCTACACCTTC. It translates to CASSIGGTGQGYTF.